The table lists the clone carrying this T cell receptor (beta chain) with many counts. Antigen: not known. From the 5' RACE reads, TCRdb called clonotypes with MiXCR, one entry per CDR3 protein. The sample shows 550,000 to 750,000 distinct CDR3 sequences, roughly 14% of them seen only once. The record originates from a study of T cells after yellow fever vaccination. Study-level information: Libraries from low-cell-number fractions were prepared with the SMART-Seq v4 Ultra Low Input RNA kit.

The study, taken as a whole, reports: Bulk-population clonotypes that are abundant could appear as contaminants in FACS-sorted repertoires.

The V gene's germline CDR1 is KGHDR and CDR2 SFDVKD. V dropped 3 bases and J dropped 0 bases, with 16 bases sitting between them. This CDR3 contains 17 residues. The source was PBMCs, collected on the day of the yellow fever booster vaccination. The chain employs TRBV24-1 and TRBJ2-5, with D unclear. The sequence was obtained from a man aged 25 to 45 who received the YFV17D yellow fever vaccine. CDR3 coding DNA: TGTGCCACCAGTGATCGACGAACGGGCCCGTACCAAGAGACCCAGTACTTC. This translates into CATSDRRTGPYQETQYF.